This T cell receptor beta chain was recovered during a study of blood T cell repertoires in COVID-19. The overall study: Both acute and convalescent COVID-19 samples were obtained from the United States, Italy and Spain.

How the authors handled the data: How many nucleated cells were present was estimated from reference gene primer amplification. The protocol was immunoSEQ multiplex PCR, while the TCRdb copy is restricted to in-frame clones and leaves out a portion. Clone size and V and J calls were adopted from that table, with D and trimming inferred from the DNA. The top ten hold approximately 3.4% of the sample, which has over 400,000 clones, 75% to 90% seen once. With V trimmed by 6 bases and J by 0 bases, 13 bases remained unmatched. The CDR3 is made up of 18 amino acids. Germline V CDR1 and CDR2: SGHRS, YFSETQ.

The sample taken for sequencing was peripheral blood. V and J are TRBV5-1 and TRBJ2-1; 9 bases match TRBD1. This receptor was taken from a human donor in a cohort sampled during active COVID-19. The CDR3 nucleotides are TGCGCCAGCAACTCAATTACAGGGGGCCGCCCCTCCTACAATGAGCAGTTCTTC. Translation gives CASNSITGGRPSYNEQFF. Full variable domain (outside the CDR3, taken from reference TRBV5-1 and TRBJ2-1): KAGVTQTPRYLIKTRGQQVTLSCSPISGHRSVSWYQQTPGQGLQFLFEYFSETQRNKGNFPGRFSGRQFSNSRSEMNVSTLELGDSALYLCASNSITGGRPSYNEQFFGPGTRLTVL.